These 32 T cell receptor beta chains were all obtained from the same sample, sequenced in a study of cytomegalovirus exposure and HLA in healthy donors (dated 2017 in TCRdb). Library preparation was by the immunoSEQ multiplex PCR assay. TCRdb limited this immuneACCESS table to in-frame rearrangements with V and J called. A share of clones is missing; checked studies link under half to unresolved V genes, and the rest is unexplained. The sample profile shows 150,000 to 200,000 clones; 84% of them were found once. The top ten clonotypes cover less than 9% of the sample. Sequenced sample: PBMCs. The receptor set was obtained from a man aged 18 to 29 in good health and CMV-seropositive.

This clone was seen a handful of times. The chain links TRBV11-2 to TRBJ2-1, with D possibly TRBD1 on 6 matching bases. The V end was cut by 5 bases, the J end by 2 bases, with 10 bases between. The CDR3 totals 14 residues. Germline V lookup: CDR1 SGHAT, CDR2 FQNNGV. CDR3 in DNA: TGTGCCAGCAGCAAAAGGGGGACCTACAATGAGCAGTTCTTC. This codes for CASSKRGTYNEQFF.

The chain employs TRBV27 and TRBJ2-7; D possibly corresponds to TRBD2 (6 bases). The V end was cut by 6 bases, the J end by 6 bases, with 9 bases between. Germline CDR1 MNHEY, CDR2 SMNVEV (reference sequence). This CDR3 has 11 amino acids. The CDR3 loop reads CASSRGFEQYF. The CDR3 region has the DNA TGTGCCAGCAGCCGGGGGTTCGAGCAGTACTTC.

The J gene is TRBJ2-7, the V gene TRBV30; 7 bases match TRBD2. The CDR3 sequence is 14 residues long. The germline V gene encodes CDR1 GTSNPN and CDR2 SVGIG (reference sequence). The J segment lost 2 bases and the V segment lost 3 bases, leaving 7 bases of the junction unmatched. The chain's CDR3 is CAWRGVSGTYEQYF. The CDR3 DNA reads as TGTGCCTGGAGGGGGGTGAGCGGGACCTACGAGCAGTACTTC.

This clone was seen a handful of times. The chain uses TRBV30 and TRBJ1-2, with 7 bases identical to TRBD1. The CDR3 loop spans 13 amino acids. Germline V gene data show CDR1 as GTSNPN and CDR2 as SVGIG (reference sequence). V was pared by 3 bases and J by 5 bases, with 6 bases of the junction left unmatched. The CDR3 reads CAWSGTDGYGYTF. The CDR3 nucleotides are TGTGCCTGGAGCGGGACAGATGGATATGGCTACACCTTC.

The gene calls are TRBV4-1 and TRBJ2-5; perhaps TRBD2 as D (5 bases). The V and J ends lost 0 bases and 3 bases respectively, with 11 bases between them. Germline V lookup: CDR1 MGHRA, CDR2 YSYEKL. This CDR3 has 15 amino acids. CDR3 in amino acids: CASSQDPGSKETQYF. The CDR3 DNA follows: TGCGCCAGCAGCCAAGATCCGGGGTCAAAAGAGACCCAGTACTTC.

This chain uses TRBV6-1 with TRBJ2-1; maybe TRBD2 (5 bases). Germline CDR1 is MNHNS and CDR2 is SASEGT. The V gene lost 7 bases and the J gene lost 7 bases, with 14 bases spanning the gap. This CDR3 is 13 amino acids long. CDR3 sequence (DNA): TGTGCCAGCATCTTTAGGAGGACGAATGAGCAGTTCTTC. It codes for CASIFRRTNEQFF.

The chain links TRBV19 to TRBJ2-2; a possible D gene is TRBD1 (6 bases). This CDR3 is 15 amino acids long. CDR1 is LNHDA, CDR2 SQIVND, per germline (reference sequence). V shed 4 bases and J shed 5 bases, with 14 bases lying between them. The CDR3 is CASSSPGQRTGELFF. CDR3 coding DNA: TGTGCCAGTAGTAGTCCGGGACAAAGGACCGGGGAGCTGTTTTTT.

DNA of the CDR3: TGTGCCAGCAGCTTGGGGACACCAAGAGGGGCCTATGGCTACACCTTC. Amino acids: CASSLGTPRGAYGYTF. J is TRBJ1-2 and V is TRBV7-2; D possibly corresponds to TRBD1 (6 bases). The CDR3 is made up of 16 amino acids. Germline assignment: CDR1 SGHTA and CDR2 FQGNSA. V was trimmed by 3 bases and J by 4 bases, leaving 18 bases between them.

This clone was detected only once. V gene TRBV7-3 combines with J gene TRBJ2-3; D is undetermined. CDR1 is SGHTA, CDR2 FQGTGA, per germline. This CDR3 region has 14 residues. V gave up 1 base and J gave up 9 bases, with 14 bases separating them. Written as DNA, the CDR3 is TGTGCCAGCAGCTTAATGGCCTTTTCGCCGACGCAGTATTTT. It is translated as CASSLMAFSPTQYF.

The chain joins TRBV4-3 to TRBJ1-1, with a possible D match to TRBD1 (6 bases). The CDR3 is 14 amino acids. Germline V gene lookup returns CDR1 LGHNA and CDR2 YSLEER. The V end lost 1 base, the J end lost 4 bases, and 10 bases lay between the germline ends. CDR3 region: CASSQGPGVTEAFF. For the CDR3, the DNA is TGCGCCAGCAGCCAAGGACCAGGGGTCACTGAAGCTTTCTTT.

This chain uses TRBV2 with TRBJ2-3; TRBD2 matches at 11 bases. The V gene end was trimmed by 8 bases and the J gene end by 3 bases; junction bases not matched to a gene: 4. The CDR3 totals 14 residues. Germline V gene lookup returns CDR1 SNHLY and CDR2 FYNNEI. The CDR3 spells CASGLAGGTDTQYF. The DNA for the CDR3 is TGTGCCAGCGGGTTAGCGGGGGGGACAGATACGCAGTATTTT.

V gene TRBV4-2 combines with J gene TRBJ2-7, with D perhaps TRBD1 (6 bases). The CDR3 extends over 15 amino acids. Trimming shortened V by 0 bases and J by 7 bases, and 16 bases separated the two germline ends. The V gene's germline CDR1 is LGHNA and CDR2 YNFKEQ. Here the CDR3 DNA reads TGTGCCAGCAGCCAAGAAGGGACATGGAATTTGGAGCAGTACTTC. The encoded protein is CASSQEGTWNLEQYF.

In DNA form, the CDR3 reads TGTGCCAGCAGGACCGAGGACAGGGTTGGCGGCTACACCTTC. Its translation is CASRTEDRVGGYTF. The V gene is TRBV2, the J gene TRBJ1-2; 8 bases are shared with TRBD1. The J segment lost 8 bases and the V segment lost 6 bases, leaving 11 bases of the junction unmatched. This CDR3 is 14 amino acids long. Per germline, CDR1 SNHLY and CDR2 FYNNEI. The full variable domain, its missing parts supplied by reference TRBV2 and TRBJ1-2, is EPEVTQTPSHQVTQMGQEVILRCVPISNHLYFYWYRQILGQKVEFLVSFYNNEISEKSEIFDDQFSVERPDGSNFTLKIRSTKLEDSAMYFCASRTEDRVGGYTFGSGTRLTVV.

This chain's CDR3 is CASSFSGSPTYEQYF. The CDR3 DNA reads TGTGCCAGCAGTTTTAGCGGGAGCCCAACCTACGAGCAGTACTTC. The V call is TRBV6-6, the J call TRBJ2-7; 9 bases line up with TRBD2. J lost 2 bases, V lost 4 bases, and 6 bases had no gene match. CDR1 and CDR2 from the germline V gene are MNHNY and SVGAGI (reference sequence). This CDR3 has 15 amino acids.

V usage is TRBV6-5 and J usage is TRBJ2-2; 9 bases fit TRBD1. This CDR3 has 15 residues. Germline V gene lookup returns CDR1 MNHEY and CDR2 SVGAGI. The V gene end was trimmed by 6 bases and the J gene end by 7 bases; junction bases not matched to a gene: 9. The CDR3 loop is CASRARDRVFGELFF. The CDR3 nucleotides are TGTGCCAGCAGAGCCCGGGACAGGGTTTTCGGGGAGCTGTTTTTT.

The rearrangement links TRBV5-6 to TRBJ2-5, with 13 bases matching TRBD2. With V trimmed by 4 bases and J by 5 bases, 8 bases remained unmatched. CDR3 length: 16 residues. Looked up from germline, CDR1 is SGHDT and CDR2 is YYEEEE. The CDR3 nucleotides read TGTGCCAGCAGCGACACGGGACTAGCGGGAAGGGAGACCCAGTACTTC. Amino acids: CASSDTGLAGRETQYF.

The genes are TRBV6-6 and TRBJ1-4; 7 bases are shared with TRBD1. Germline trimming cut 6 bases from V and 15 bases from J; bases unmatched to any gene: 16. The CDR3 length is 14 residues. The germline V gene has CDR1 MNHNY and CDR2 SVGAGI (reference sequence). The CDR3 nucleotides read TGTGCCAGCAGGGAGGGACAGAGAATGAAAATGATGTTTTTT. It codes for CASREGQRMKMMFF.

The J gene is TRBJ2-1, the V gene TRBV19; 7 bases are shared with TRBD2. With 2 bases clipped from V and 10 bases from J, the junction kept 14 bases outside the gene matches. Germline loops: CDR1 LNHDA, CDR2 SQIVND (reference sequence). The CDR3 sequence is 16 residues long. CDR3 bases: TGTGCCAGTAGTATACCAGCGGGACCCCGAGGGGCGGAGCAGTTCTTC. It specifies CASSIPAGPRGAEQFF.

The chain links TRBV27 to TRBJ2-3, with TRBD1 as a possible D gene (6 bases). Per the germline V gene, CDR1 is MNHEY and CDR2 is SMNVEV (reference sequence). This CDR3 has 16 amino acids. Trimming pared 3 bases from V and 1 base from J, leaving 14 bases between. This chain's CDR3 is CASSFTGPRGTDTQYF. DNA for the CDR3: TGTGCCAGCAGTTTTACAGGGCCCCGCGGCACAGATACGCAGTATTTT.

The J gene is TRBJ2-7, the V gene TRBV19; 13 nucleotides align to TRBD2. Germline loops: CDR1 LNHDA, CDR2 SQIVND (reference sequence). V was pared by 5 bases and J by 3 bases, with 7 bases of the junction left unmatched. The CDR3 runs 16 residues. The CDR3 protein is CASSVLTSGRIYEQYF. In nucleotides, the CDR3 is TGTGCCAGTAGTGTCCTGACTAGCGGGAGGATCTACGAGCAGTACTTC.

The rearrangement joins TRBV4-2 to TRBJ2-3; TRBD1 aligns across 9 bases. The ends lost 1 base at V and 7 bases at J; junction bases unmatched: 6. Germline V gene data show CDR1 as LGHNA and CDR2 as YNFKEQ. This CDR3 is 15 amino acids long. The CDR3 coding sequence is TGTGCCAGCAGCCAAGCAGGGACAGGGCGGAATACGCAGTATTTT. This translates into CASSQAGTGRNTQYF.

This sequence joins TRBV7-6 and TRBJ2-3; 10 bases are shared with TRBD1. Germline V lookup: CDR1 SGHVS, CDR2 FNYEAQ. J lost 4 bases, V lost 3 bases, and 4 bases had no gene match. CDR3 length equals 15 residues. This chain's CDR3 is CASSFSGTGADTQYF. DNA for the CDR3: TGTGCCAGCAGCTTTAGTGGGACAGGGGCAGATACGCAGTATTTT. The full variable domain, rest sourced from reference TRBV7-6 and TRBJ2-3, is GAGVSQSPRYKVTKRGQDVALRCDPISGHVSLYWYRQALGQGPEFLTYFNYEAQQDKSGLPNDRFSAERPEGSISTLTIQRTEQRDSAMYRCASSFSGTGADTQYFGPGTRLTVL.

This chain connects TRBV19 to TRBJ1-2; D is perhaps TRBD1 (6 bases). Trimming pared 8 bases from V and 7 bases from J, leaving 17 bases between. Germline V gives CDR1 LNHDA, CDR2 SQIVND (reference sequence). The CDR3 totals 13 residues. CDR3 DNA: TGTGCCAGTCCCCCGACAGGACAAATTGGCTACACCTTC. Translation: CASPPTGQIGYTF.

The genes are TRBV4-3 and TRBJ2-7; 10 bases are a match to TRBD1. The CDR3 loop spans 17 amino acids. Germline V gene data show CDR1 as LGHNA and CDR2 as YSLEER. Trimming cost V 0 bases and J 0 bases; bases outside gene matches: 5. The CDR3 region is CASSQDRGTGVSYEQYF. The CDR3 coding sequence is TGCGCCAGCAGCCAAGATCGGGGGACAGGGGTCTCCTACGAGCAGTACTTC.

CDR3 region: CASSLDDGRQELFF. CDR3 nucleotide sequence: TGTGCCAGCAGCTTGGATGACGGCCGACAGGAGCTGTTTTTT. The chain links TRBV5-5 to TRBJ2-2, with no clear D. The length of the CDR3 is 14 residues. Trimming took off 0 bases at V and 10 bases at J, with 13 bases between the two ends. Germline CDR1 reads SGHKS; CDR2 reads YYEKEE (reference sequence).

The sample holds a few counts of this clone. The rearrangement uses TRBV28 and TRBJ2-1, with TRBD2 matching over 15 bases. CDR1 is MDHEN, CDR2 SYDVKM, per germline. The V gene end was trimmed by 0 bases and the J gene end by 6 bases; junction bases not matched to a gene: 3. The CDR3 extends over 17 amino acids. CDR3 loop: CASSLWQGLAGGNEQFF. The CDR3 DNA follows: TGTGCCAGCAGTTTATGGCAGGGACTAGCGGGAGGCAATGAGCAGTTCTTC.

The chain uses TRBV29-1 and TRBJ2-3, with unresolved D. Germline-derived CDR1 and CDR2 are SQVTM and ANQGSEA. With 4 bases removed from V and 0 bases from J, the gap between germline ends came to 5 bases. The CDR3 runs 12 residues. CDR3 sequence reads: CSVVPSTDTQYF. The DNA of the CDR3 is TGCAGCGTTGTTCCTAGCACAGATACGCAGTATTTT.

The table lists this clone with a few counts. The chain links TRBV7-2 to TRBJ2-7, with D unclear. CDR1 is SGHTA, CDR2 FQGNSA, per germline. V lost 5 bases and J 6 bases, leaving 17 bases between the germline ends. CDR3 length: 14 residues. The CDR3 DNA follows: TGTGCCAGCAGCCTAGACCGTACGCGTGGCGAGCAGTACTTC. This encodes CASSLDRTRGEQYF.

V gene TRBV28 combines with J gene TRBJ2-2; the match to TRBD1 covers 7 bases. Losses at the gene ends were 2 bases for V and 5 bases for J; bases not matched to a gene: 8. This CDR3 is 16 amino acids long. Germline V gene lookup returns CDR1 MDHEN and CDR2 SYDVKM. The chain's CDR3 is CASSLLGGESTGELFF. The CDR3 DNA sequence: TGTGCCAGCAGTTTACTAGGGGGCGAGTCGACCGGGGAGCTGTTTTTT.

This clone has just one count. The DNA of the CDR3 is TGTGCCAGCAGTTACGGGGGCGGGGGGGGCCAGCCCCAGCATTTT. This encodes CASSYGGGGGQPQHF. The rearrangement joins TRBV6-5 to TRBJ1-5; D may be TRBD1 (6 bases). Deletions cut 2 bases from V and 7 bases from J, with 15 bases between. The CDR3 has 15 residues. From germline, CDR1 is MNHEY and CDR2 SVGAGI.

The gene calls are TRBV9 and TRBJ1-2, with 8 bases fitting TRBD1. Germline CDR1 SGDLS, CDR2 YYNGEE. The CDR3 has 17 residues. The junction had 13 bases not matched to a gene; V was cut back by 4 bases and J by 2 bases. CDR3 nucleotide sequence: TGTGCCAGCAGCCGAGAAGGACAGGGAACACAGAACTATGGCTACACCTTC. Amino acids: CASSREGQGTQNYGYTF.

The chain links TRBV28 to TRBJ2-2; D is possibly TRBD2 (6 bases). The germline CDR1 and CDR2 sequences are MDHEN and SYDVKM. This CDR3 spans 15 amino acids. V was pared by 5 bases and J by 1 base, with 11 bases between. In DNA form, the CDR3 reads TGTGCCAGCAGTGGACGGCGGGGGAACACCGGGGAGCTGTTTTTT. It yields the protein CASSGRRGNTGELFF.